This T cell receptor (beta chain) is from a study of T cells in women clearing cervical HPV infection. Study-level background: Case blood drawn at lesion detection; control blood after infection cleared. Case blood was drawn a median approximately 160 days after lesion detection. Notes on the study in general: CIN3+ cases had significantly higher TCR repertoire richness than controls, but evenness did not differ.

A word on this clone: What it binds is unknown. The CDR3 end is not reached by the read, which stops 3 residues before it; the germline J gene fills it in.

Each participant carried one incident cervical HPV16 infection only. Some clones are missing from TCRdb's copy, which holds only in-frame ones; the method was immunoSEQ multiplex PCR. The sample yields tens of thousands of clones, of which the top ten take up around 9.3%. This CDR3 comprises 14 residues. Germline V CDR1 and CDR2: SNHLY, FYNNEI. V shed 8 bases and J 5 bases; nucleotides not matched to a gene: 5. The rearrangement links TRBV2 to TRBJ2-2; 10 bases are shared with TRBD1. The origin of this receptor is a woman between 18 and 70 years old with a cervical HPV16 infection that either progressed to CIN3+ or cleared (not recorded which). Sample: blood buffy coat. The CDR3 bases that were read are TGTGCCAGCGGAGGGACAGGGGAGACCGGGGAG. Translated: CASGGTGETGE. The full CDR3 protein reads CASGGTGETGELFF.